The 11 T cell receptor beta chains below were found in one sample sequenced in a study of blood T cell repertoires in COVID-19. Generated by immunoSEQ multiplex PCR, the TCRdb table keeps only in-frame clones and is missing some. The profile covers around 300,000 clones, with under 90% appearing a single time and 2.9% taken by the ten largest. The sample comprised peripheral blood. The source of these receptors is a woman in her 30s with COVID-19, enrolled during active disease.

The chain has TRBV29-1 and TRBJ1-1; D perhaps matches TRBD1 (6 bases). The CDR3 runs 13 residues. Germline V gene data show CDR1 as SQVTM and CDR2 as ANQGSEA. V was cut by 6 bases and J by 0 bases, with 11 bases left in between. The CDR3 sequence is CSVDQGLNTEAFF. The CDR3 bases are TGCAGCGTAGACCAGGGGTTGAACACTGAAGCTTTCTTT.

CDR3 sequence reads: CAWTSTGDNQPQHF. The CDR3 DNA reads TGTGCCTGGACCTCGACAGGGGACAATCAGCCCCAGCATTTT. The rearrangement joins TRBV30 to TRBJ1-5; 8 bases are shared with TRBD1. The germline V gene has CDR1 GTSNPN and CDR2 SVGIG (reference sequence). The CDR3 spans 14 residues. J gave up 3 bases and V 4 bases, and 5 bases lay outside the gene matches.

The V call is TRBV13, the J call TRBJ2-1; perhaps TRBD2 as D (5 bases). The germline V gene has CDR1 PRHDT and CDR2 FYEKMQ (reference sequence). The CDR3 covers 15 residues. V lost 5 bases, J lost 6 bases, and 17 bases lay in between. DNA for the CDR3: TGTGCCAGCAGCCCCGGGATATCTGGTGGCAATGAGCAGTTCTTC. Protein: CASSPGISGGNEQFF.

The chain recombines TRBV28 with TRBJ1-2, with 8 bases aligning to TRBD1. CDR1 MDHEN and CDR2 SYDVKM come from the germline V gene. Unmatched junction bases numbered 9, after V lost 4 bases and J lost 8 bases. This CDR3 contains 14 residues. CDR3 protein: CASSSQDRARGYTF. The CDR3, as DNA: TGTGCCAGCAGTTCCCAGGACAGGGCGCGCGGCTACACCTTC.

This chain links TRBV19 with TRBJ2-2; 9 bases fit TRBD1. Trimming cost V 7 bases and J 6 bases; bases outside gene matches: 6. The CDR3 is 14 residues long. Germline V gene lookup returns CDR1 LNHDA and CDR2 SQIVND (reference sequence). CDR3 protein: CASTGTGKPGELFF. For the CDR3, the DNA is TGTGCCAGTACGGGGACAGGGAAACCCGGGGAGCTGTTTTTT.

The genes are TRBV10-1 and TRBJ2-2; 8 bases fit TRBD2. Unmatched junction bases numbered 8, after V lost 2 bases and J lost 6 bases. The CDR3 is 16 residues long. The germline V gene has CDR1 WNHNN and CDR2 SYGVQD (reference sequence). In DNA form, the CDR3 reads TGCGCCAGCAGTGAGATAAGCGGGAGAGGGTCCGGGGAGCTGTTTTTT. The encoded protein is CASSEISGRGSGELFF.

V gene TRBV19 combines with J gene TRBJ2-5, with 10 bases matching TRBD2. This CDR3 has 17 amino acids. J was trimmed by 4 bases and V by 1 base; bases with no gene match: 9. Per the germline V gene, CDR1 is LNHDA and CDR2 is SQIVND (reference sequence). As DNA, the CDR3 is TGTGCCAGTAGTATAGGTCGGACTAGCGGAGCGGGAGAGACCCAGTACTTC. Translation gives CASSIGRTSGAGETQYF.

The chain is built from TRBV7-2 and TRBJ1-5, with D hard to call. The germline V gene has CDR1 SGHTA and CDR2 FQGNSA. The CDR3 is 14 amino acids. Trimming left V 3 bases short and J 2 bases short, with 8 bases between. CDR3 nucleotides: TGTGCCAGCAGCTTTGGAACAGGCAATCAGCCCCAGCATTTT. Its protein product is CASSFGTGNQPQHF.

The genes are TRBV7-2 and TRBJ2-5, with D perhaps matching TRBD1 (5 bases). From germline, CDR1 is SGHTA and CDR2 FQGNSA. CDR3 size: 14 residues. Trimming took 1 base from V and 2 from J, leaving 8 bases between them. The chain's CDR3 is CASSLGAGQETQYF. In nucleotides, the CDR3 is TGTGCCAGCAGCTTAGGGGCAGGGCAAGAGACCCAGTACTTC.

The chain is built from TRBV4-1 and TRBJ2-2; 10 nucleotides match TRBD2. Trimming cost V 10 bases and J 5 bases; bases outside gene matches: 7. The CDR3 loop spans 14 amino acids. Germline CDR1 is MGHRA and CDR2 is YSYEKL. CDR3 residues: CANRLAGRTGELFF. The DNA of the CDR3 is TGCGCCAACCGACTAGCGGGTAGAACCGGGGAGCTGTTTTTT.

As to this clone: One junction end does not reproduce the germline sequence, and a read error may be involved. V gene TRBV6-5 combines with J gene TRBJ2-2, with TRBD1 matching 7 bases. CDR3 length equals 13 residues. Germline V gives CDR1 MNHEY, CDR2 SVGAGI. The CDR3 loop reads CASSWTGQGELLF. The CDR3 DNA is TGTGCCAGCAGTTGGACAGGACAAGGGGAGCTGCTTTTT.